This section outlines one T cell receptor (beta chain) sequence together with its context. Its target antigen remains unknown. Base qualities are not at hand, and no much larger clone is one base apart. V is trimmed back by 4 bases and J by 0 bases, and the junction contains 6 bases that no gene match accounts for. For CDR1 and CDR2, the germline V gene lists SGHRS and YFSETQ. Including the terminal cysteine and phenylalanine, the CDR3 comprises 16 residues. Left in the record is the CDR3 DNA by itself, 48 bases read in frame from the first base. This specimen comes from a study of cytomegalovirus exposure and HLA in healthy donors (dated by TCRdb to about 2017). About the study as a whole: According to an earlier analysis of a few hundred of the donors, some 180 million T cells yielded 95 million to 140 million unique TCR beta sequences and approximately 300 Gb of sequence data. Genome-wide SNP genotypes for about 60% of the roughly 700 donors were used in a later genetic analysis, which treated that subset as a discovery cohort. Typing coverage varied by locus: roughly 620-630 donors for A, B, C, DRB1 and DQB1; roughly 520 for DQA1; more than 600 for DPA1; under 490 for DPB1. Roughly 300 gigabases of sequencing data and 80 million or so unique TCR sequences were included in an early release covering 500 to 750 HLA-typed donors. The study combined high-throughput TCR immunosequencing, statistical association of individual TCRs with disease status, and machine learning to predict cytomegalovirus infection status. Among some 410 genotyped donors of the cohort, an average of approximately 200,000 unique TCR beta nucleotide sequences was sequenced per donor, of which 15% to 20% were non-productive. The genetic ancestry cluster associated with self-reported Caucasian donors included roughly 84% of the 300 to 450 genotyped donors. The study profiled the T cell repertoires of approximately 700 subjects by immunosequencing and related them to cytomegalovirus serostatus. Alongside the repertoire data, information on donor age, sex, ethnicity and CMV serostatus was compiled. The later analysis used no new phenotypic data to find candidate immune exposures, relying instead on TCR beta sequences and their occurrence across donors. All discovery cohort repertoires had been generated on a single sequencing platform. Along with the roughly 610-subject first cohort, a separate validation cohort of over a hundred different subjects was used. An earlier analysis of roughly 600 of the donors used high-throughput TCR beta sequencing to judge whether each TCR beta V gene segment behaved as functional or pseudogenic. The study aimed to test whether cataloging public T cell receptors could reveal signatures of past pathogen exposure. In a later analysis, previously published TCR beta repertoires from roughly 710 donors were re-analyzed and high-resolution HLA genotyping was added so that TCR occurrence patterns could be studied. Roughly five DR-DQ haplotypes were treated as single units for association and clustering because of strong linkage in the cohort. Both class I and class II loci were covered by HLA typing, at four-digit resolution.

The cohort comprised 670 or so healthy bone marrow donors. All cohort members were sampled while nominally healthy, although unrecorded immune exposures were likely present. The donor tested CMV seropositive and was one of the 289 seropositive cohort members. Every donor gave a peripheral blood sample, and the peripheral blood mononuclear cells from that sample were used for TCR beta sequencing. The Qiagen DNeasy Blood Extraction Kit was used to extract genomic DNA from the blood cell samples. The paper as a whole reports these results and caveats: A later genetic analysis associated a missense DCLRE1C variant with V-gene and J-gene trimming of TCR beta chains, and an independent cohort replicated the association. Some IMGT-functional V segments, including TRBV6-2 and TRBV6-3, could not be distinguished by the 87-base-pair reads and were therefore excluded. Sequencing depth was assumed to be roughly uniform across donors in the presence/absence analyses, though that assumption may not hold. This cohort had only TCR beta chains sequenced, and the lack of alpha or paired-chain data limited which features could be detected. The study listed 164 TCR beta chains as associated with cytomegalovirus. The classifier was reported to diagnose cytomegalovirus status with high specificity and sensitivity in both the original and validation cohorts. A later analysis reported that several top co-occurrence clusters appeared linked to parvovirus B19, influenza, CMV and Epstein-Barr virus. In a later analysis, some 18,000 TCR beta sequences were associated with specific HLA alleles at a false discovery rate of 0.05. Roughly 15 rarely observed V segments, including chromosome 9 orphons, were excluded from the earlier analysis of several hundred of the donors because counts were too low. In vitro tests confirmed that three of the cytomegalovirus-associated TCR beta chains recognize cytomegalovirus antigens. A later genetic analysis reported fewer N-insertions in productive TCRs among donors in an Asian-associated ancestry cluster than the roughly 670-donor mean. Across donors, most TCR sequences were observed very rarely, whereas some public TCRs were present in many individuals. Because HLA typing was unavailable for some donors at each locus, only the typed subset was used in association tests. When HLA alleles, especially DR and DQ, strongly co-occurred, attributing TCR associations to individual alleles was difficult. Correlated functional status among segregating V segments might be attributable to linkage disequilibrium, but an unknown experimental factor could not be ruled out. A further reported finding was that TCR beta sequences accurately predicted the HLA-A and HLA-B alleles for most subjects in the first cohort. In an earlier analysis of 500 to 650 of the donors, most TCR beta V segments appeared in productive rearrangements about 87% or about 30% of the time, broadly matching IMGT annotations. Most CMV-associated TCR beta chains appeared to be HLA-restricted in a later analysis, and the HLA associations seemed to be driven largely by CMV exposure. In a later analysis, the rate of TCR association differed among HLA loci, with DRB1 alleles having the most associated TCRs and HLA-C alleles having the fewest. For the cohort, immune exposure information was limited to CMV serostatus. The authors suggested that the approach could potentially be extended to other disease states and immunological phenotypes. The sequencing pipeline was judged likely to have produced a cluster of highly shared sequence variants as a technical artifact. In a later analysis, HLA-associated TCR beta chains were found to be more clonally expanded and to have lower generation probabilities than equally common non-associated chains.

The library was prepared using the immunoSEQ multiplex PCR assay. For the multiplex PCR, a mixture combining 60 forward primers for TCR Vbeta segments and 13 reverse primers for TCR Jbeta segments was used. Amplification of the CDR3 region of rearranged TCR beta genes was performed with a multiplex PCR assay on genomic DNA. The Illumina HiSeq System was used to sequence the amplified TCR beta libraries as 87-base-pair reads. On the authors' methods: In a later analysis, some 80 million unique TCR beta chains were counted across the 666 repertoires, and around 11 million of these chains were shared by at least two donors. Raw reads were error-corrected and collapsed into unique sequences with a nearest-neighbor algorithm that merged closely related sequences to remove PCR and sequencing errors. V, D and J gene segments were assigned by aligning CDR3 sequences to IMGT reference sequences. Each retained sequence needed at least a six-nucleotide match to both a V gene segment and a J gene segment. Rearrangements were classified as productive when the CDR3 lacked stop codons and remained in frame with V and J, and all other rearrangements were classified as non-productive. Following IMGT convention, CDR3 was defined as the stretch from the second conserved V-encoded cysteine up to the conserved J-encoded phenylalanine. Sequences without an unambiguous match to a single V gene segment were excluded from the earlier analysis of approximately 600 of the donors. In an earlier analysis of almost 600 of the donors, a V segment was called functional when productive rearrangements were above 56.7%, and segregating when the standard deviation between donors exceeded 5%. A statistical classification framework was built to diagnose cytomegalovirus status from the catalog of TCR beta chain sequences. In a later analysis, TCR nucleotide sequences were compared against IMGT/GENE-DB human TR gene sequences so that V and J genes could be assigned. A later analysis assigned CDR3 sequences and most-parsimonious VDJ recombination scenarios with the TCRdist pipeline. In a later analysis, each TCR beta chain was defined by its CDR3 amino acid sequence together with its V-gene family, and reads lacking a unique V-gene family were excluded. As a way to deal with suspected cross-contamination and a sequencing artifact, a later analysis dropped over 550 nucleotide sequences that were highly shared and had low generation probability. In a later analysis, a clonal expansion index for each public chain was calculated from normalized within-repertoire ranks of inferred template counts. In a later analysis, generation probabilities were computed using a VDJ recombination model fitted to out-of-frame rearrangements, and the results were checked against IGoR. In a later analysis, TCR-TCR, TCR-HLA and TCR-CMV co-occurrence was scored with hypergeometric tests, and a repertoire-size bias correction was applied to TCR pairs. A later analysis estimated false discovery rates by permuting HLA or CMV assignments 20 times. In a later analysis, co-occurring TCRs were grouped with DBSCAN, and TCRdist sequence similarity was added when clustering was performed within HLA-allele-positive subsets. Repertoires with fewer than 30,000 or more than 120,000 public chains, plus five repertoires with anomalous nucleotide sharing, were excluded from co-occurrence clustering. Entries here come from immuneACCESS through TCRdb and include only in-frame sequences with V and J called. Some clones fail to appear in such tables; in the studies checked, an unresolved V gene covers under half of the shortfall, and the cause of the remainder is unknown. V, J and clone size are taken as reported in that table, and D and trimming were inferred from the DNA itself. The sample data list 150,000 to 200,000 clones, and approximately 80% of these were observed just once. Around 2.8% of the sample rests with the top ten.

Material: PBMCs. This receptor was identified in a woman between 40 and 55 years old in good health and CMV-seropositive. In this chain, TRBV5-1 is recombined with TRBJ2-1; 8 central bases correspond to TRBD2. The DNA is TGCGCCAGCAGCGGAACTAGCGGCCCCTCCTACAATGAGCAGTTCTTC. This codes for CASSGTSGPSYNEQFF.